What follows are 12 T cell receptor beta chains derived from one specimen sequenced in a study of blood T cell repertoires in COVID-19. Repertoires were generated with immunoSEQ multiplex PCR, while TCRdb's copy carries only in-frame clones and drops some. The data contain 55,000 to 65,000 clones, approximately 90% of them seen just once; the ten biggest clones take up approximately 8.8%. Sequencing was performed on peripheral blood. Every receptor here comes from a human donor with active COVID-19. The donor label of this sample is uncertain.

CDR3 protein: CASTILTGANEAFF. The CDR3 coding sequence is TGTGCCAGCACCATATTAACAGGGGCTAATGAAGCTTTCTTT. V and J are TRBV6-5 and TRBJ1-1, with 7 bases aligning to TRBD1. Losses at the gene ends were 7 bases for V and 7 bases for J; bases not matched to a gene: 12. This CDR3 region has 14 residues. Germline V gene sequence: CDR1 MNHEY, CDR2 SVGAGI.

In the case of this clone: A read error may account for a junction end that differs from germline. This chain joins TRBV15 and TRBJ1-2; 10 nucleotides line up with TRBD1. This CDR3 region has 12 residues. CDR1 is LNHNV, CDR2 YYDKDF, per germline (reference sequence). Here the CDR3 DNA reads TGTGTCACCGGGGACAGGGGCTATGGCTACACCTTC. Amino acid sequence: CVTGDRGYGYTF.

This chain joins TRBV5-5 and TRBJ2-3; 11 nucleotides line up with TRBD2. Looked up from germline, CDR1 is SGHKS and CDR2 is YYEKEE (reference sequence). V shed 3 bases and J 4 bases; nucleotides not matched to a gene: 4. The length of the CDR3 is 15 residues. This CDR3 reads CASSSGLAGADTQYF. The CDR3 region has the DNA TGTGCCAGCAGCTCAGGACTAGCGGGTGCAGATACGCAGTATTTT.

This chain's CDR3 is CASSQGGRTNEKLFF. As DNA, the CDR3 is TGTGCCAGCAGCCAAGGGGGGAGGACTAATGAAAAACTGTTTTTT. J is TRBJ1-4 and V is TRBV3-1 (or the pseudogene TRBV3-2); possibly TRBD1 for D (5 bases). V lost 1 base and J lost 2, with 8 bases in between. The V gene's germline CDR1 is LGHDT and CDR2 YNNKEL (reference sequence). The CDR3 has 15 amino acids.

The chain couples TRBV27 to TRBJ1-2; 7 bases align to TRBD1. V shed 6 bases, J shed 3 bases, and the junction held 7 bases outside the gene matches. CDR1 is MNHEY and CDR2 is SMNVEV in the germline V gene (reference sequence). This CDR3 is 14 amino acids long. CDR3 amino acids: CASSRDSQYYGYTF. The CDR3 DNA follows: TGTGCCAGCAGCCGGGACAGCCAATACTATGGCTACACCTTC.

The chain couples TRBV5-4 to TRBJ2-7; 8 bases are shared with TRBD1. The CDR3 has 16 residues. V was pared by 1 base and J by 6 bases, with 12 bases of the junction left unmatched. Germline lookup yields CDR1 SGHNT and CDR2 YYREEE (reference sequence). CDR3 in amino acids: CASSLFRGTGPSEQYF. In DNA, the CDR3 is TGTGCCAGCAGCTTGTTTCGGGGGACAGGTCCTTCCGAGCAGTACTTC.

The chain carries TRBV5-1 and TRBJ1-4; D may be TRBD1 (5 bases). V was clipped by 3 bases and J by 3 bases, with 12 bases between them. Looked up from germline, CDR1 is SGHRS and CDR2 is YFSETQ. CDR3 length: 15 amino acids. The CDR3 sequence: CASSSSGMPNEKLFF. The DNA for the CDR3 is TGCGCCAGCAGCTCTTCAGGGATGCCTAATGAAAAACTGTTTTTT.

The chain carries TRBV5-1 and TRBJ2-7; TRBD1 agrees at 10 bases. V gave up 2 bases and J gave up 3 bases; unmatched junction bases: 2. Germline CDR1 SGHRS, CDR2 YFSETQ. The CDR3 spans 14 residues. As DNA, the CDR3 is TGCGCCAGCAGCTTCGGGACAGGGGACTACGAGCAGTACTTC. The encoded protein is CASSFGTGDYEQYF.

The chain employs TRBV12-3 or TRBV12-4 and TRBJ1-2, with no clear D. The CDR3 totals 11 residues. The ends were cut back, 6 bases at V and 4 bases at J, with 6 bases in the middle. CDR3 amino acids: CASSRGYGYTF. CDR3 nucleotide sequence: TGTGCCAGCAGCAGAGGCTATGGCTACACCTTC.

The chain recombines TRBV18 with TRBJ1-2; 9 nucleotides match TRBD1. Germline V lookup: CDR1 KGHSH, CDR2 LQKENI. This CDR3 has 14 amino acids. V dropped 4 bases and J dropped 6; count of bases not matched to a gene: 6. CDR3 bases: TGTGCCAGCTCACGGGACAGGGCGAGAGATGGCTACACCTTC. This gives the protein CASSRDRARDGYTF.

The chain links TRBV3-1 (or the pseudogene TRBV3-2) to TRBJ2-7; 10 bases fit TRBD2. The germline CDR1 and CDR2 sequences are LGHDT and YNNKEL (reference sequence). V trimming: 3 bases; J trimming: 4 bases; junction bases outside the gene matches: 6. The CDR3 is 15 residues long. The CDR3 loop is CASSQASGSGYEQYF. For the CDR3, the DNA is TGTGCCAGCAGCCAGGCTAGCGGGAGTGGGTACGAGCAGTACTTC.

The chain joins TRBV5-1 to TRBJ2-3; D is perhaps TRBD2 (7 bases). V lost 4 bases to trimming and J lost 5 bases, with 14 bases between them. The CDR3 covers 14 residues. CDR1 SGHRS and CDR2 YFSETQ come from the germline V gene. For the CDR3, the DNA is TGCGCCAGCAGCGGGGGAGGGGGTCAAGATACGCAGTATTTT. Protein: CASSGGGGQDTQYF.